This TCR beta chain comes out of a study of blood T cell repertoires in COVID-19. The wider study: From the United States, Italy and Spain came samples of acute and convalescent COVID-19. From T cells, B-cell-depleted T cells, or PBMCs came the material, which was cDNA or gDNA.

The CDR3 length is 15 residues. V lost 6 bases and J lost 0, with 14 bases in between. CDR1 and CDR2 (germline): SGHAT, FQNNGV. In the authors' workflow: Nucleated cell number was recorded as an estimate derived from reference gene primer amplification. The repertoire was sequenced with immunoSEQ multiplex PCR; TCRdb's copy has only in-frame clones and lacks some. V and J calls and clone size are given by that table; D and trimming were obtained from the DNA. The sample has around 120,000 clones, less than 95% seen once. The sequencing input was peripheral blood. The clonotype originates from a human donor with active COVID-19. The donor label of this sample is uncertain. V gene TRBV11-2 combines with J gene TRBJ1-1, with D possibly being TRBD1 (6 bases). CDR3 DNA: TGTGCCAGCAGACCCCGGACAGCAATGAACACTGAAGCTTTCTTT. Amino acids: CASRPRTAMNTEAFF.